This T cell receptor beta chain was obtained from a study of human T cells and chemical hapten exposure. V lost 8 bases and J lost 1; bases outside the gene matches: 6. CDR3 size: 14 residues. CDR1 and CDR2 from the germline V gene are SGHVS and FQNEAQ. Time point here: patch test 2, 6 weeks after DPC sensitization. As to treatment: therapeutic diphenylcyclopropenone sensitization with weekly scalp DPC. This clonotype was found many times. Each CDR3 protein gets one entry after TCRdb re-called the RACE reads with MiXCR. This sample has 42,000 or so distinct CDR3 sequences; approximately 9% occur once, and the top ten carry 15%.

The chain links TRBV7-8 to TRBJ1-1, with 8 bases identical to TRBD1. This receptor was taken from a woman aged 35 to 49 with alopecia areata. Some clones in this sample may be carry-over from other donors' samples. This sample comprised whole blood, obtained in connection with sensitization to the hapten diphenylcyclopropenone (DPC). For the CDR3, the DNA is TGTGCCAGCGACAGGGGACGGGAGAACACTGAAGCTTTCTTT. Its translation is CASDRGRENTEAFF.